The 17 T cell receptor beta chains in this list originate from one sample, sequenced in a study of CD8 T cells in Susac syndrome. cDNA came from about 0.5 to 1 ug RNA primed by random hexamers. Each CDR3 protein gets one entry after TCRdb re-called the immunoSEQ multiplex PCR reads with MiXCR. Among 90,000 to 150,000 distinct CDR3 sequences listed, 80% to 95% were seen once. The source material was CD4+ T cells from PBMCs. The source is a human donor in good health.

This chain connects TRBV7-2 to TRBJ1-2; a possible D gene is TRBD1 (6 bases). The CDR3 length is 13 residues. CDR1 SGHTA and CDR2 FQGNSA come from the germline V gene. V dropped 3 bases and J dropped 8 bases, with 13 bases sitting between them. The CDR3 protein is CASSLDRFGGYTF. CDR3 bases: TGTGCCAGCAGCTTGGACAGATTTGGGGGCTACACCTTC.

The chain couples TRBV29-1 to TRBJ2-7; D unclear. CDR3 size: 11 residues. Trimming removed 4 bases from V and 3 bases from J, with 7 bases in between. The germline CDR1 and CDR2 sequences are SQVTM and ANQGSEA. The CDR3 protein is CSVAMGYEQYF. The CDR3 bases are TGCAGCGTTGCGATGGGCTACGAGCAGTACTTC.

This clonotype came up once. The CDR3 DNA reads TGCAGTGCTGCACTAAGCGGAAGGCGAGAGACCCAGTACTTC. Amino acid sequence: CSAALSGRRETQYF. The chain couples TRBV20-1 to TRBJ2-5; D perhaps matches TRBD2 (5 bases). The CDR3 spans 14 residues. Trimming left V 5 bases short and J 4 bases short, with 17 bases between. The V gene's germline CDR1 is DFQATT and CDR2 SNEGSKA (reference sequence).

The gene calls are TRBV20-1 and TRBJ1-5; D is undetermined. The V gene lost 3 bases and the J gene lost 0 bases, with 9 bases spanning the gap. Germline-derived CDR1 and CDR2 are DFQATT and SNEGSKA (reference sequence). The CDR3 contains 14 residues. The CDR3 DNA reads as TGCAGTGCTAGTGTACAAAATAGCAATCAGCCCCAGCATTTT. Its protein product is CSASVQNSNQPQHF.

This clonotype has more than one count but fewer than ten. The CDR3 nucleotides are TGTGCCAGCAGCTTGGCGGGGGGTCGGGATACGCAGTATTTT. Residues: CASSLAGGRDTQYF. The V and J genes are TRBV7-2 and TRBJ2-3, with 8 bases matching TRBD2. V dropped 3 bases and J dropped 6; count of bases not matched to a gene: 5. The CDR3 has 14 amino acids. Germline V gene sequence: CDR1 SGHTA, CDR2 FQGNSA.

This chain joins TRBV27 and TRBJ1-5; D call uncertain. The germline V gene has CDR1 MNHEY and CDR2 SMNVEV (reference sequence). Trimming cost V 10 bases and J 1 base, with 11 bases left between them. This CDR3 region has 13 residues. CDR3 DNA: TGTGCCACTGGTTCGGGGAGCAATCAGCCCCAGCATTTT. It is translated as CATGSGSNQPQHF.

The rearrangement links TRBV2 to TRBJ1-1, with D uncertain. The CDR3 spans 12 residues. CDR1 and CDR2 from the germline V gene are SNHLY and FYNNEI. Trimming stripped 8 bases from V and 7 bases from J, with 14 bases between. As DNA, the CDR3 is TGTGCCAGCGGTTCAAGACGGGGTGAAGCTTTCTTT. The encoded protein is CASGSRRGEAFF.

The V and J genes are TRBV5-1 and TRBJ2-2; D uncertain. Germline V gene lookup returns CDR1 SGHRS and CDR2 YFSETQ. Trimming removed 5 bases from V and 7 bases from J, with 12 bases in between. CDR3 length equals 13 residues. The CDR3 DNA sequence: TGCGCCAGCAGATTGAAAGATGTCGGGGAGCTGTTTTTT. As protein: CASRLKDVGELFF.

The V gene is TRBV5-1, the J gene TRBJ2-7; 7 bases agree with TRBD2. V gave up 5 bases and J gave up 4 bases; unmatched junction bases: 3. The CDR3 is 12 amino acids. CDR1 and CDR2 (germline): SGHRS, YFSETQ. CDR3 in DNA: TGCGCCAGCAGGGGGGGGGATTACGAGCAGTACTTC. This gives the protein CASRGGDYEQYF.

This clonotype is a singleton in its sample. This rearrangement joins TRBV10-3 to TRBJ2-1; 11 bases match TRBD2. The CDR3 extends over 15 amino acids. J lost 3 bases, V lost 6 bases, and 4 bases had no gene match. CDR1 is ENHRY, CDR2 SYGVKD, per germline. Here the CDR3 DNA reads TGTGCCATCAGCTCCGGGACTAGCGGCTACAATGAGCAGTTCTTC. It codes for CAISSGTSGYNEQFF.

Only a few counts were recorded for this clonotype. This chain connects TRBV4-1 to TRBJ1-5; 8 bases align to TRBD1. This CDR3 is 16 amino acids long. V dropped 3 bases and J dropped 7; count of bases not matched to a gene: 11. Germline CDR1 reads MGHRA; CDR2 reads YSYEKL. CDR3 in DNA: TGCGCCAGCAGCCAGGAACCGGGACAGGCAAACCAGCCCCAGCATTTT. This translates into CASSQEPGQANQPQHF.

This clonotype came up once. The chain employs TRBV3-1 and TRBJ2-7, with D uncertain. V was cut by 4 bases and J by 2 bases, with 12 bases left in between. Germline values: CDR1 LGHDT, CDR2 YNNKEL (reference sequence). The CDR3 has 14 amino acids. In DNA form, the CDR3 reads TGTGCCAGCAGCCCACAGCAAACGGCCTACGAGCAGTACTTC. Encoded protein: CASSPQQTAYEQYF.

The V call is TRBV29-1, the J call TRBJ2-7; no firm D call. The germline V gene encodes CDR1 SQVTM and CDR2 ANQGSEA. This CDR3 comprises 14 residues. The ends were cut back, 2 bases at V and 0 bases at J, with 11 bases in the middle. CDR3 sequence (DNA): TGCAGCGTTGAACCACTCCCGAGCTCCTACGAGCAGTACTTC. It encodes CSVEPLPSSYEQYF.

This CDR3 reads CASSQGLYNEQFF. The CDR3 nucleotides read TGTGCCAGCAGCCAAGGGCTCTACAATGAGCAGTTCTTC. This chain links TRBV14 with TRBJ2-1; D gene uncertain. V shed 1 base and J shed 3 bases, with 4 bases lying between them. This CDR3 comprises 13 residues. CDR1 SGHDN and CDR2 FVKESK come from the germline V gene.

The chain joins TRBV5-5 to TRBJ2-2; weak D call: TRBD2 (5 bases). Looked up from germline, CDR1 is SGHKS and CDR2 is YYEKEE (reference sequence). V dropped 0 bases and J dropped 8 bases, with 8 bases sitting between them. The CDR3 is made up of 13 amino acids. The CDR3 region is CASSLGWEGELFF. The CDR3, as DNA: TGTGCCAGCAGCTTGGGCTGGGAGGGGGAGCTGTTTTTT.

In DNA, the CDR3 is TGTGCCAGCAGTTACGGTTCCGTAAGGGATACCTACGAGCAGTACTTC. Its translation: CASSYGSVRDTYEQYF. V gene TRBV6-5 combines with J gene TRBJ2-7; D gene ambiguous. Germline CDR1 reads MNHEY; CDR2 reads SVGAGI. V was clipped by 2 bases and J by 2 bases, with 16 bases between them. This CDR3 has 16 residues.

The V gene is TRBV29-1, the J gene TRBJ2-5; a weak D match, TRBD1 (6 bases). The CDR3 spans 13 residues. The V and J ends lost 8 bases and 2 bases respectively, with 15 bases between them. Germline CDR1 and CDR2: SQVTM and ANQGSEA. The CDR3 DNA is TGCAGCTCCGCTCAGGGGAGACAAGAGACCCAGTACTTC. This codes for CSSAQGRQETQYF.